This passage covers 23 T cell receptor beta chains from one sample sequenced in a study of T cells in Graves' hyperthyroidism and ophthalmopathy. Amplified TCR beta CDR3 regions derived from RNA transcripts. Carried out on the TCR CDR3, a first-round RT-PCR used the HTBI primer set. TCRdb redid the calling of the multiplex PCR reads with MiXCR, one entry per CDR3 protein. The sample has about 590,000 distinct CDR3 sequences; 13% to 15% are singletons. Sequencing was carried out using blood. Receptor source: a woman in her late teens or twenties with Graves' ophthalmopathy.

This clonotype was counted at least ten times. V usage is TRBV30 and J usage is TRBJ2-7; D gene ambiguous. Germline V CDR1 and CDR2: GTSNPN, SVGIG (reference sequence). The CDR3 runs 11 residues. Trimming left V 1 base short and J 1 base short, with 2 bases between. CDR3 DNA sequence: TGTGCCTGGAGTGATTCCTACGAGCAGTACTTC. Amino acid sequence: CAWSDSYEQYF.

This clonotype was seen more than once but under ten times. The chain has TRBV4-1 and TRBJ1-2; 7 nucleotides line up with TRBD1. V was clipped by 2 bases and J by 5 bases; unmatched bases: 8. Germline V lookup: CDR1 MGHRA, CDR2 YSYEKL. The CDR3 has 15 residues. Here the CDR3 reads CASSQSRQGRYGYTF. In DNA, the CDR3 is TGCGCCAGCAGCCAAAGCCGACAGGGAAGGTATGGCTACACCTTC.

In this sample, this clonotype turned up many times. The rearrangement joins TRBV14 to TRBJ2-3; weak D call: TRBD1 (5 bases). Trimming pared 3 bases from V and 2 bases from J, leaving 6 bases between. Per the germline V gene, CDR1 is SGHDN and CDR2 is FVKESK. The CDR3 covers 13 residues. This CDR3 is CASSQDTTDTQYF. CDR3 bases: TGTGCCAGCAGCCAGGACACCACAGATACGCAGTATTTT.

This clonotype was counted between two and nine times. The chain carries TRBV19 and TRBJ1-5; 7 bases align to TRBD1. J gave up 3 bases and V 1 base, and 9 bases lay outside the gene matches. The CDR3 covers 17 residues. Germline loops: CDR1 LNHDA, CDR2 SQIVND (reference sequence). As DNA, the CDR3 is TGTGCCAGTAGTATAGGGACAGGTCAACTCGTCAATCAGCCCCAGCATTTT. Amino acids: CASSIGTGQLVNQPQHF.

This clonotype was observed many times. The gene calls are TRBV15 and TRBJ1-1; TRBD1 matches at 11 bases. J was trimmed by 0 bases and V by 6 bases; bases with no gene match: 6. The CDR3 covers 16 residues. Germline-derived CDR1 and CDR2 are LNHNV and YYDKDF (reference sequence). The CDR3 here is CATRRDRGSMNTEAFF. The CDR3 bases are TGTGCCACCAGGAGGGACAGGGGGTCCATGAACACTGAAGCTTTCTTT.

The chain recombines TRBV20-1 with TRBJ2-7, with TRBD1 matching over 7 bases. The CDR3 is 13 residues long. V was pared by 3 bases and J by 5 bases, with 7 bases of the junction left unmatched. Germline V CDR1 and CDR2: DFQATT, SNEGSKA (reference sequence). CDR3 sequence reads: CSASEGAGDEQYF. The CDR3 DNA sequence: TGCAGTGCTAGCGAGGGGGCAGGCGACGAGCAGTACTTC.

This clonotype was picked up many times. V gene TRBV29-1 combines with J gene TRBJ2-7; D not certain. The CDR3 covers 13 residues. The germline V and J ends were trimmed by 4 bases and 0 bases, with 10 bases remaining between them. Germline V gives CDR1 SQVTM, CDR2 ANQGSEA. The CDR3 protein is CSVVALDSYEQYF. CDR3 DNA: TGCAGCGTTGTGGCCCTAGACTCCTACGAGCAGTACTTC.

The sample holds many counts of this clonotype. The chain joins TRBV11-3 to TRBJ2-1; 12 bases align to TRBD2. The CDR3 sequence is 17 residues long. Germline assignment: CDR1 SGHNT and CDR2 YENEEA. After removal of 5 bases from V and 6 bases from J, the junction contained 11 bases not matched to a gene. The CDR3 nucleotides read TGTGCCAGCAGCCCGGGCACTAGCGGGAGGAATTTCAATGAGCAGTTCTTC. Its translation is CASSPGTSGRNFNEQFF.

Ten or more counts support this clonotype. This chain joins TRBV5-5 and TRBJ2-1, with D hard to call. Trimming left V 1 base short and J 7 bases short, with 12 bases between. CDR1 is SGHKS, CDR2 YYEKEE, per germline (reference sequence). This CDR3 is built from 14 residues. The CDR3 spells CASSLYGVGNEQFF. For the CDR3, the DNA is TGTGCCAGCAGCTTGTATGGGGTTGGGAATGAGCAGTTCTTC.

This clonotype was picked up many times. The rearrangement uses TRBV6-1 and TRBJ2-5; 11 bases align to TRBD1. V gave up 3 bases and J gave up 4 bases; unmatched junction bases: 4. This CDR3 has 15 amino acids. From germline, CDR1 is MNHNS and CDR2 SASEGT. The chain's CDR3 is CASSELDRGRETQYF. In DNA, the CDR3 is TGTGCCAGCAGTGAGCTGGACAGGGGGCGAGAGACCCAGTACTTC.

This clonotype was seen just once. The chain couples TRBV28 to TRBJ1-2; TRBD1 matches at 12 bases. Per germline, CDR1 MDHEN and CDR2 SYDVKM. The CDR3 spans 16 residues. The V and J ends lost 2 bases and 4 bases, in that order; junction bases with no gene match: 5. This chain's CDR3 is CASSLPGTGGTYGYTF. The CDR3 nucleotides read TGTGCCAGCAGTTTACCCGGGACAGGGGGCACCTATGGCTACACCTTC.

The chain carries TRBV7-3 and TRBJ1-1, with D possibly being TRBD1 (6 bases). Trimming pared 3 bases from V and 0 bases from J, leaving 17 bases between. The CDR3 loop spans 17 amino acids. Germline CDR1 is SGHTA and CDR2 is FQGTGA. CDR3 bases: TGTGCCAGCAGCTTGCGAGGAGGGGGGCCCTTGAACACTGAAGCTTTCTTT. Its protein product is CASSLRGGGPLNTEAFF.

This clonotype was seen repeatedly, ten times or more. This chain's CDR3 is CASSGGGRTDALNEQFF. CDR3 coding DNA: TGTGCCAGTAGTGGAGGGGGGAGGACAGATGCCTTGAATGAGCAGTTCTTC. The chain joins TRBV19 to TRBJ2-1; D possibly matches TRBD1 or TRBD2 (6 bases each). V lost 5 bases and J 7 bases, leaving 24 bases between the germline ends. Germline V lookup: CDR1 LNHDA, CDR2 SQIVND (reference sequence). CDR3 length: 17 residues. The full variable domain, with the rest looked up from reference TRBV19 and TRBJ2-1, is DGGITQSPKYLFRKEGQNVTLSCEQNLNHDAMYWYRQDPGQGLRLIYYSQIVNDFQKGDIAEGYSVSREKKESFPLTVTSAQKNPTAFYLCASSGGGRTDALNEQFFGPGTRLTVL.

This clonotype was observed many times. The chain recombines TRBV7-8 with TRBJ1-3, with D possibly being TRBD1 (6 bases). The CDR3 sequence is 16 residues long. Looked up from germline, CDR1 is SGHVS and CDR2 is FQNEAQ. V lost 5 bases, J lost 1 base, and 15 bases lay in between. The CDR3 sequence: CASSKLQGLSGNTIYF. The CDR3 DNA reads TGTGCCAGCAGCAAACTACAGGGTCTGTCTGGAAACACCATATATTTT.

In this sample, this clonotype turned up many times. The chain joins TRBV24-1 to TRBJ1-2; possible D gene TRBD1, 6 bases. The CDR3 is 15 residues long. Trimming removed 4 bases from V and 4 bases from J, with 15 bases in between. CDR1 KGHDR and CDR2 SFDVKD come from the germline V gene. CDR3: CATSDYGQPPYGYTF. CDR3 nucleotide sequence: TGTGCCACCAGTGACTACGGACAGCCCCCCTATGGCTACACCTTC.

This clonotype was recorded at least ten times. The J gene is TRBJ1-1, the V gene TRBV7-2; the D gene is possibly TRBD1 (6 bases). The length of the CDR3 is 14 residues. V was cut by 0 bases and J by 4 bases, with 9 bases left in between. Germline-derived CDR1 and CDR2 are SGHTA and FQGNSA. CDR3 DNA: TGTGCCAGCAGCTTAGCGGGGGCGGGCACTGAAGCTTTCTTT. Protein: CASSLAGAGTEAFF.

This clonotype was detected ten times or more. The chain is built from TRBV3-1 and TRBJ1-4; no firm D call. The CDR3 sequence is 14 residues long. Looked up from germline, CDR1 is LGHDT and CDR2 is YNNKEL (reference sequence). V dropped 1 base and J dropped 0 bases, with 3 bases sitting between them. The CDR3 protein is CASSQGATNEKLFF. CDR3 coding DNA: TGTGCCAGCAGCCAAGGCGCAACTAATGAAAAACTGTTTTTT. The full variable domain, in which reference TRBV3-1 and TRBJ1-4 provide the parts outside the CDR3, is DTAVSQTPKYLVTQMGNDKSIKCEQNLGHDTMYWYKQDSKKFLKIMFSYNNKELIINETVPNRFSPKSPDKAHLNLHINSLELGDSAVYFCASSQGATNEKLFFGSGTQLSVL.

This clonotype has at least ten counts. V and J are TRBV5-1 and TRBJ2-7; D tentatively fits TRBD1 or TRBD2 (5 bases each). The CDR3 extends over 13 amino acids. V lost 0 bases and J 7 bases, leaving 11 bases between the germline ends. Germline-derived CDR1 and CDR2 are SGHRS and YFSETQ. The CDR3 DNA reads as TGCGCCAGCAGCTTGGTGAGGGGAAGTGAGCAGTACTTC. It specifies CASSLVRGSEQYF.

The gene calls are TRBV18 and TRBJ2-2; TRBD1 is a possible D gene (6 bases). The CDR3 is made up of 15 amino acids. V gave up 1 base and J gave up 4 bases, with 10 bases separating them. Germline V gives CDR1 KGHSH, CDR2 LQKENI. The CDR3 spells CASSPLTGSTGELFF. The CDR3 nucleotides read TGTGCCAGCTCACCACTAACAGGGAGCACCGGGGAGCTGTTTTTT.

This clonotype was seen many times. CDR3 nucleotides: TGTGCCAGTGGGAGGGCCCTGTCAGAGACCCAGTACTTC. This gives the protein CASGRALSETQYF. The chain links TRBV27 to TRBJ2-5; 7 nucleotides align to TRBD2. This CDR3 comprises 13 residues. With V trimmed by 9 bases and J by 4 bases, 8 bases remained unmatched. The germline CDR1 and CDR2 sequences are MNHEY and SMNVEV (reference sequence).

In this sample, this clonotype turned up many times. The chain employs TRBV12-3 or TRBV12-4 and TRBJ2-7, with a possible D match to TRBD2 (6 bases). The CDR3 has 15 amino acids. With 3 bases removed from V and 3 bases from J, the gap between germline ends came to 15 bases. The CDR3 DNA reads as TGTGCCAGCAGTTTTTGGTCCCCCGGGAGCTACGAGCAGTACTTC. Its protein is CASSFWSPGSYEQYF.

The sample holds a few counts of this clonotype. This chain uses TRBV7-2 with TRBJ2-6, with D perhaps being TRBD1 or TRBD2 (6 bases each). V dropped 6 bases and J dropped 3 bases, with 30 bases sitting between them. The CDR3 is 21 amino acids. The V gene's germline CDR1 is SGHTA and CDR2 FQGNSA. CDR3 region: CASRVFRGGRGGFYGANVLTF. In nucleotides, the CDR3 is TGTGCCAGCAGGGTCTTCCGGGGAGGCAGAGGGGGTTTCTATGGGGCCAACGTCCTGACTTTC.

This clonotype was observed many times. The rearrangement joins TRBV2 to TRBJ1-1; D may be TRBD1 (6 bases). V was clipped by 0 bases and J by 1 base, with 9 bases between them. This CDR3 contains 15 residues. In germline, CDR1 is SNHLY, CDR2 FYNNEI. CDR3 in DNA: TGTGCCAGCAGTGAAGCCCCACAGGGGAACACTGAAGCTTTCTTT. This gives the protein CASSEAPQGNTEAFF.